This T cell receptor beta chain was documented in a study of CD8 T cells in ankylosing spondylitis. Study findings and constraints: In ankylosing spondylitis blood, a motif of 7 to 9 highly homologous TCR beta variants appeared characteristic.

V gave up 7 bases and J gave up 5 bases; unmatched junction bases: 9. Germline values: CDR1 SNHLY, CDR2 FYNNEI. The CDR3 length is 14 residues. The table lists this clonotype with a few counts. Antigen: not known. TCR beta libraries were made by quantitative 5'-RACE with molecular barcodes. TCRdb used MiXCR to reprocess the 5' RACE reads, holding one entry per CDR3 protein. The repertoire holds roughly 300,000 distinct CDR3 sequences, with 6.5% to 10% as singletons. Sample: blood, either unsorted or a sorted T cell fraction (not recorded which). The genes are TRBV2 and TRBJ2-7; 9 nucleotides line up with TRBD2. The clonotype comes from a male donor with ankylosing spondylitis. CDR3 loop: CASKGREGPDEQYF. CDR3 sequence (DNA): TGTGCCAGCAAGGGGCGGGAGGGCCCAGACGAGCAGTACTTC.